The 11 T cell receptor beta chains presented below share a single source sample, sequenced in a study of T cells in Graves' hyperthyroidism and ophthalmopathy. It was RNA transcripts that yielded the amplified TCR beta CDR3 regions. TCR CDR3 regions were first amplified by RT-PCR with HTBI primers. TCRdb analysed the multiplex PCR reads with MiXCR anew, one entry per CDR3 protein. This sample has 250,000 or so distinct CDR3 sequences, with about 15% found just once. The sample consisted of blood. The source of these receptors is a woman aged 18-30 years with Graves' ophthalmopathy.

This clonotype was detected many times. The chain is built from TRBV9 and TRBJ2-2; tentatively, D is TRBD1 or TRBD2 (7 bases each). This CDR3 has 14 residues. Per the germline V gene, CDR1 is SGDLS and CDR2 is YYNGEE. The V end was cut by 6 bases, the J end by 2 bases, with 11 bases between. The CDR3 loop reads CASMGGGNTGELFF. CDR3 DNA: TGTGCCAGCATGGGAGGGGGCAACACCGGGGAGCTGTTTTTT. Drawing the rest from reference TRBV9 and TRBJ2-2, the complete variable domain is DSGVTQTPKHLITATGQRVTLRCSPRSGDLSVYWYQQSLDQGLQFLIQYYNGEERAKGNILERFSAQQFPDLHSELNLSSLELGDSALYFCASMGGGNTGELFFGEGSRLTVL.

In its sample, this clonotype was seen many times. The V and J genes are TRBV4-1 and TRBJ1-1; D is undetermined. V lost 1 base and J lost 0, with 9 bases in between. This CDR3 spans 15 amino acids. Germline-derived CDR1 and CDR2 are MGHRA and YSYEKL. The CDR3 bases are TGCGCCAGCAGCCAAGGAGCCTTTATGAACACTGAAGCTTTCTTT. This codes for CASSQGAFMNTEAFF.

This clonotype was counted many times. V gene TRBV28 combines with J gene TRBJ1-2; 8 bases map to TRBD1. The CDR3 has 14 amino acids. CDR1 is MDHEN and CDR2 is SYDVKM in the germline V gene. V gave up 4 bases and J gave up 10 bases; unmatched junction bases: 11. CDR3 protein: CASSSPPRGPNYTF. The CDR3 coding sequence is TGTGCCAGCAGTTCTCCCCCCAGGGGGCCTAACTACACCTTC.

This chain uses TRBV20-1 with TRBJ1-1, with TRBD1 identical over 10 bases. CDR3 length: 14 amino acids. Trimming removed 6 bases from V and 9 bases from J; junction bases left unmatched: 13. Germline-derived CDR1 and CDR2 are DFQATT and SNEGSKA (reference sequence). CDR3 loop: CSAQTGGARDKAFF. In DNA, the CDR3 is TGCAGTGCACAGACAGGGGGCGCGAGGGATAAAGCTTTCTTT.

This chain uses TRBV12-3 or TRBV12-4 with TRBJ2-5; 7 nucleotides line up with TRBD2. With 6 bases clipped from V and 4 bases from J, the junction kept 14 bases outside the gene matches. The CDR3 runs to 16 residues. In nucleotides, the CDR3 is TGTGCCAGCAGACTTGGGGCGGGAGCGGGTGGAGAGACCCAGTACTTC. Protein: CASRLGAGAGGETQYF.

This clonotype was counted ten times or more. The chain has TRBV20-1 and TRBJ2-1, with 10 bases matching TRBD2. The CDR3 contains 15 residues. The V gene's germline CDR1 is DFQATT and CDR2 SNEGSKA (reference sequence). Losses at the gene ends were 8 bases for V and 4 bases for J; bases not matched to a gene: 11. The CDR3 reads CSIDSLAGDYNEQFF. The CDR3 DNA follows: TGCAGTATAGATAGCCTAGCGGGAGATTACAATGAGCAGTTCTTC.

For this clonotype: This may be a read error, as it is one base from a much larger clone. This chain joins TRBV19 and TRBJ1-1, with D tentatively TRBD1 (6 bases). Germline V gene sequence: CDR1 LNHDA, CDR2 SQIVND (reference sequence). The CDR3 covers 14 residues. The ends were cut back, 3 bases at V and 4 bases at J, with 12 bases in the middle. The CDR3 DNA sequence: TGTGCCAGTAGTATGTCGGGGGGCGGCACTGAAGCTTTCTTT. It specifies CASSMSGGGTEAFF.

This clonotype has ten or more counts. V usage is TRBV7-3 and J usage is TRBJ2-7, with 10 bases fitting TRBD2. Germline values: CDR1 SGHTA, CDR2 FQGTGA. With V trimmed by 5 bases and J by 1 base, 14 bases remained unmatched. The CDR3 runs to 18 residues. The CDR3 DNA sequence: TGTGCCAGCAGCCCCTTCCCCTCAACTAGCGGGGCTTCCTACGAGCAGTACTTC. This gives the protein CASSPFPSTSGASYEQYF. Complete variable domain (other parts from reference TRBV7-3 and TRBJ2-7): GAGVSQTPSNKVTEKGKYVELRCDPISGHTALYWYRQSLGQGPEFLIYFQGTGAADDSGLPNDRFFAVRPEGSVSTLKIQRTERGDSAVYLCASSPFPSTSGASYEQYFGPGTRLTVT.

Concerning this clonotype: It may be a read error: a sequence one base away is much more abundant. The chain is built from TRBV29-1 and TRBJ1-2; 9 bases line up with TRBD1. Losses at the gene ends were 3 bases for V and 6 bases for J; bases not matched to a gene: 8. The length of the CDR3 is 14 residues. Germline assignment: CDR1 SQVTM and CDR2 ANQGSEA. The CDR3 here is CSVDDWGQGDGYTF. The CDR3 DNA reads TGCAGCGTTGACGATTGGGGACAGGGCGATGGCTACACCTTC.

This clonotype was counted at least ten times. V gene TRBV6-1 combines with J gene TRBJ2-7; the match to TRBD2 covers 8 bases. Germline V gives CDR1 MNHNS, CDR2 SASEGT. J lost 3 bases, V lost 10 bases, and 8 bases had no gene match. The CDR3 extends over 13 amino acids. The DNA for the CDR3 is TGTGCCACCGGGAGGGGGGGGTACTACGAGCAGTACTTC. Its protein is CATGRGGYYEQYF.

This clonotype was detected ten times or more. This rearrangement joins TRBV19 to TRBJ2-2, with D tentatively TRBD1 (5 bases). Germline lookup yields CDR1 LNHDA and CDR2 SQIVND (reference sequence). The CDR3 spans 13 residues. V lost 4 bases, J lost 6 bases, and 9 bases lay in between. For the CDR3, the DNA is TGTGCCAGTAGTACGCAGGGCGCCGGGGAGCTGTTTTTT. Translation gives CASSTQGAGELFF. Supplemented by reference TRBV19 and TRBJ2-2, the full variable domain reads DGGITQSPKYLFRKEGQNVTLSCEQNLNHDAMYWYRQDPGQGLRLIYYSQIVNDFQKGDIAEGYSVSREKKESFPLTVTSAQKNPTAFYLCASSTQGAGELFFGEGSRLTVL.